Sequencing of this T cell receptor beta chain was carried out in a study of shared clonotypes between healthy human individuals. Study summary: Three plates each covered CD4 naive and memory; CD8 naive two, CD8 memory one.

Per germline, CDR1 SGHTA and CDR2 FQGNSA. The CDR3 consists of 15 residues. V dropped 6 bases and J dropped 0 bases, with 12 bases sitting between them. A deep-level run was used for the assay. Approximately 30,000 T cell genomes (approximately 180 ng DNA) went into each sorted-subset replicate. Assay: immunoSEQ multiplex PCR; the TCRdb copy retains only in-frame clones and omits some. Altogether about a million clones are present, approximately 80% being singletons, with the ten largest covering 0.89%. CD4+ cells underwent separation, giving CD45RA+ naive and CD45RA-negative memory subsets. The sequenced sample consisted of memory CD4+ T cells from PBMCs. Specified subset: CD45RA-negative fraction. The TCR was taken from a man aged 18 to 30 in good health. Some clones in this sample may be carry-over from other donors' samples. The chain combines TRBV7-2 with TRBJ2-1; D might be TRBD2 (5 bases). Here the CDR3 reads CASRTSGSSYNEQFF. Here the CDR3 DNA reads TGTGCCAGCAGAACAAGCGGAAGCTCCTACAATGAGCAGTTCTTC. Looking up the rest from reference TRBV7-2 and TRBJ2-1 gives the full variable domain: GAGVSQSPSNKVTEKGKDVELRCDPISGHTALYWYRQSLGQGLEFLIYFQGNSAPDKSGLPSDRFSAERTGGSVSTLTIQRTQQEDSAVYLCASRTSGSSYNEQFFGPGTRLTVL.